Listed below are T cell receptor beta chains from one sample, sequenced in a study of T-cell memory formation after mild COVID-19. TCRdb independently ran MiXCR on the 5' RACE reads; one entry per CDR3 protein. In the table there are 450,000 or so distinct CDR3 sequences, nearly 25% of which are singletons. Sequenced: PBMCs or a T cell subset sorted from them (not recorded which). The receptors derive from an adult woman who had mild COVID-19 (a few samples of this study predate the infection). Cell type and time point are not known. CDR3s include the opening cysteine and the closing phenylalanine or tryptophan. D genes are given only for firm matches. For some rows the clone size is stated as once, few or many, or as a class when expanded; others skip it.

clone_size	v_call	d_call	j_call	cdr3_aa	cdr3_nt
.	TRBV6-5	TRBD1	TRBJ1-1	CASSYRGGIGTEAFF	TGTGCCAGCAGTTACCGAGGGGGCATAGGGACTGAAGCTTTCTTT
.	TRBV7-3	TRBD1	TRBJ1-5	CASSPQTGANNQPQHF	TGTGCCAGCAGCCCCCAGACAGGGGCGAACAATCAGCCCCAGCATTTT
.	TRBV7-9	TRBD2	TRBJ2-5	CASSLGAGIWTQYF	TGTGCCAGCAGCTTAGGAGCGGGGATTTGGACCCAGTACTTC
.	TRBV5-8	.	TRBJ1-5	CASSLAGNRRSPQHF	TGTGCCAGCAGCTTGGCTGGCAACAGGCGGTCACCCCAGCATTTT
once	TRBV6-5	TRBD1	TRBJ2-7	CASSYKLTGNYEQYF	TGTGCCAGCAGTTACAAATTGACAGGGAACTACGAGCAGTACTTC
.	TRBV6-2/TRBV6-3	TRBD1	TRBJ2-2	CASRKTGSTGELFF	TGTGCCAGCAGGAAGACAGGGAGCACCGGGGAGCTGTTTTTT
.	TRBV11-2	TRBD2	TRBJ2-1	CASSTPGTSGRGEQFF	TGTGCCAGCAGCACACCCGGGACTAGCGGGAGGGGGGAGCAGTTCTTC
.	TRBV4-1	.	TRBJ2-7	CASSQQGLAYEQYF	TGCGCCAGCAGCCAACAGGGGCTCGCCTACGAGCAGTACTTC
.	TRBV5-4	TRBD2	TRBJ2-1	CASSLMLAGGHGEQFF	TGTGCCAGCAGCTTGATGCTAGCGGGAGGGCATGGTGAGCAGTTCTTC
.	TRBV7-8	.	TRBJ1-1	CASSLVIYGGNTEAFF	TGTGCCAGCAGCTTAGTCATATATGGTGGGAACACTGAAGCTTTCTTT
.	TRBV11-2	TRBD2	TRBJ2-1	CAGERDSLTNEQFF	TGTGCTGGTGAGCGGGACTCCCTAACGAATGAGCAGTTCTTC
few	TRBV12-5	TRBD2	TRBJ2-1	CASGRSSGGQQFF	TGTGCTAGTGGTCGCTCTAGCGGGGGACAGCAGTTCTTC
.	TRBV9	TRBD1	TRBJ1-6	CASSDRQGHNSPLHF	TGTGCCAGCAGCGATCGACAGGGACATAATTCACCCCTCCACTTT
few	TRBV9	TRBD2	TRBJ2-5	CASSVLSGGVQETQYF	TGTGCCAGCAGCGTACTTAGCGGGGGGGTGCAAGAGACCCAGTACTTC
few	TRBV19	.	TRBJ2-1	CAAGADSYNEQFF	TGTGCCGCCGGCGCGGACAGTTACAATGAGCAGTTCTTC
few	TRBV30	TRBD1	TRBJ2-2	CAWSVLTGGDTGELFF	TGTGCCTGGAGTGTCCTGACAGGGGGGGACACCGGGGAGCTGTTTTTT
.	TRBV4-2	.	TRBJ2-1	CASSPGTGTLNEQFF	TGTGCCAGCAGCCCAGGGACTGGGACTCTGAATGAGCAGTTCTTC
.	TRBV5-4	.	TRBJ2-1	CASSLRGLLTPYNEQFF	TGTGCCAGCAGCTTGAGGGGACTCCTAACCCCCTACAATGAGCAGTTCTTC
.	TRBV6-4	TRBD1	TRBJ2-3	CASSEGTGAADTQYF	TGTGCCAGCAGTGAGGGGACAGGGGCCGCAGATACGCAGTATTTT
few	TRBV20-1	.	TRBJ1-1	CSAGTSGRSEAFF	TGCAGTGCCGGGACGTCGGGTAGGTCTGAAGCTTTCTTT
.	TRBV7-9	.	TRBJ1-6	CASSLDGIRSPLHF	TGTGCCAGCAGCTTAGATGGAATACGCTCACCCCTCCACTTT
few	TRBV29-1	TRBD1	TRBJ2-3	CSVWGQGAWDTQYF	TGCAGCGTTTGGGGGCAGGGGGCATGGGATACGCAGTATTTT
few	TRBV29-1	TRBD1	TRBJ2-1	CSVKGAIVDEQFF	TGCAGCGTTAAGGGGGCTATTGTCGATGAGCAGTTCTTC